A single sample gave rise to the 12 T cell receptor beta chains below, sequenced in a study of blood T cell repertoires in COVID-19. Using immunoSEQ multiplex PCR, the repertoire was profiled, and TCRdb retains in-frame clones only, with some absent. The sample carries about 200,000 clones, about 90% recorded once. Sequencing used peripheral blood. These receptors were obtained from a man aged 60 to 69 with COVID-19, enrolled during active disease.

The chain uses TRBV5-1 and TRBJ2-7; 9 positions agree with TRBD1. Germline CDR1 reads SGHRS; CDR2 reads YFSETQ. V dropped 2 bases and J dropped 3; count of bases not matched to a gene: 3. The CDR3 has 14 residues. This CDR3 reads CASSFGTGSYEQYF. The CDR3, as DNA: TGCGCCAGCAGCTTCGGGACAGGGAGCTACGAGCAGTACTTC.

This chain links TRBV19 with TRBJ1-2; D possibly corresponds to TRBD1 (6 bases). Per germline, CDR1 LNHDA and CDR2 SQIVND (reference sequence). The V gene lost 2 bases and the J gene lost 8 bases, with 18 bases spanning the gap. The CDR3 is 15 amino acids. In DNA form, the CDR3 reads TGTGCCAGTAGTATACTCCGGGACACCCTTGGAGGCTACACCTTC. Translated, it gives CASSILRDTLGGYTF. The complete variable domain, with remaining parts taken from reference TRBV19 and TRBJ1-2, reads DGGITQSPKYLFRKEGQNVTLSCEQNLNHDAMYWYRQDPGQGLRLIYYSQIVNDFQKGDIAEGYSVSREKKESFPLTVTSAQKNPTAFYLCASSILRDTLGGYTFGSGTRLTVV.

The rearrangement joins TRBV12-3 or TRBV12-4 to TRBJ1-5; D not certain. The CDR3 spans 12 residues. Between the trimmed V and J ends, which lost 5 bases and 4 bases, there was a span of 6 bases. Written as DNA, the CDR3 is TGTGCCAGCAGTCCTATTAATCAGCCCCAGCATTTT. This encodes CASSPINQPQHF.

The V call is TRBV19, the J call TRBJ1-5; possibly TRBD1 for D (6 bases). The ends were cut back, 9 bases at V and 9 bases at J, with 24 bases in the middle. The CDR3 contains 15 residues. Per germline, CDR1 LNHDA and CDR2 SQIVND (reference sequence). The DNA for the CDR3 is TGTGCCAGCAAATCTCCCGGACAGTCGCTTTCGCCCCAGCATTTT. This codes for CASKSPGQSLSPQHF.

The chain has TRBV3-1 (or the pseudogene TRBV3-2) and TRBJ1-1, with 7 positions matching TRBD1. The germline gives CDR1 LGHDT, CDR2 YNNKEL (reference sequence). CDR3 length equals 13 residues. The V gene end was trimmed by 2 bases and the J gene end by 7 bases; junction bases not matched to a gene: 4. CDR3 region: CASSQRQGGEAFF. The CDR3 DNA follows: TGTGCCAGCAGCCAACGACAGGGCGGTGAAGCTTTCTTT.

In this sample, this clone turned up once. V is TRBV6-5 and J is TRBJ1-2, with a weak D call TRBD1 (6 bases). V was shortened by 2 bases and J by 8 bases, with 21 bases between the two germline ends. Looked up from germline, CDR1 is MNHEY and CDR2 is SVGAGI. This CDR3 has 16 residues. The CDR3 spells CASSYAMDRPSGGYTF. The CDR3, as DNA: TGTGCCAGCAGTTACGCAATGGACAGACCCTCGGGAGGCTACACCTTC.

As to this clone: At one boundary the junction diverges from the germline segment, which might be a read error. The chain recombines TRBV15 with TRBJ2-5; possibly TRBD2 for D (5 bases). The CDR3 extends over 14 amino acids. CDR1 and CDR2 (germline): LNHNV, YYDKDF (reference sequence). The CDR3 spells CATSRNGLEEAQYF. For the CDR3, the DNA is TGTGCCACCAGCAGAAACGGACTGGAAGAGGCCCAGTACTTC.

This sequence joins TRBV19 and TRBJ2-7; TRBD1 aligns across 7 bases. Losses at the gene ends were 6 bases for V and 9 bases for J; bases not matched to a gene: 17. CDR1 is LNHDA and CDR2 is SQIVND in the germline V gene (reference sequence). The CDR3 loop spans 15 amino acids. The CDR3: CASSTSFTGEGGQYF. The DNA for the CDR3 is TGTGCCAGTAGCACTTCATTCACAGGGGAAGGAGGGCAGTACTTC.

The chain carries TRBV2 and TRBJ1-2, with D hard to call. Per germline, CDR1 SNHLY and CDR2 FYNNEI. The CDR3 consists of 13 residues. The V end was cut by 8 bases, the J end by 4 bases, with 14 bases between. This CDR3 reads CASYLARAYGYTF. For the CDR3, the DNA is TGTGCCAGCTATTTAGCTAGAGCCTATGGCTACACCTTC. Using reference TRBV2 and TRBJ1-2 for the parts outside the CDR3, the full variable domain is EPEVTQTPSHQVTQMGQEVILRCVPISNHLYFYWYRQILGQKVEFLVSFYNNEISEKSEIFDDQFSVERPDGSNFTLKIRSTKLEDSAMYFCASYLARAYGYTFGSGTRLTVV.

CDR3: CASSLGGGEQYF. The CDR3, as DNA: TGTGCCAGCAGCTTAGGGGGAGGAGAGCAGTACTTC. This sequence joins TRBV7-8 and TRBJ2-7, with D maybe TRBD2 (6 bases). The CDR3 length is 12 residues. The V end lost 1 base, the J end lost 7 bases, and 8 bases lay between the germline ends. The germline V gene encodes CDR1 SGHVS and CDR2 FQNEAQ.

The genes are TRBV5-6 and TRBJ1-6; D remains ambiguous. This CDR3 is built from 12 residues. CDR1 is SGHDT and CDR2 is YYEEEE in the germline V gene. V gave up 6 bases and J gave up 10 bases, with 11 bases separating them. The CDR3 is CASTFATSPLHF. As DNA, the CDR3 is TGTGCCAGCACCTTTGCTACGTCACCCCTCCACTTT.

This clone was observed once. The chain joins TRBV6-5 to TRBJ2-4; 10 bases are shared with TRBD1. The germline CDR1 and CDR2 sequences are MNHEY and SVGAGI. Trimming cost V 6 bases and J 5 bases; bases outside gene matches: 7. The CDR3 runs 15 residues. The CDR3 coding sequence is TGTGCCAGCAGATCCGACAGGGGGCCAGAAAACATTCAGTACTTC. This sequence encodes CASRSDRGPENIQYF.